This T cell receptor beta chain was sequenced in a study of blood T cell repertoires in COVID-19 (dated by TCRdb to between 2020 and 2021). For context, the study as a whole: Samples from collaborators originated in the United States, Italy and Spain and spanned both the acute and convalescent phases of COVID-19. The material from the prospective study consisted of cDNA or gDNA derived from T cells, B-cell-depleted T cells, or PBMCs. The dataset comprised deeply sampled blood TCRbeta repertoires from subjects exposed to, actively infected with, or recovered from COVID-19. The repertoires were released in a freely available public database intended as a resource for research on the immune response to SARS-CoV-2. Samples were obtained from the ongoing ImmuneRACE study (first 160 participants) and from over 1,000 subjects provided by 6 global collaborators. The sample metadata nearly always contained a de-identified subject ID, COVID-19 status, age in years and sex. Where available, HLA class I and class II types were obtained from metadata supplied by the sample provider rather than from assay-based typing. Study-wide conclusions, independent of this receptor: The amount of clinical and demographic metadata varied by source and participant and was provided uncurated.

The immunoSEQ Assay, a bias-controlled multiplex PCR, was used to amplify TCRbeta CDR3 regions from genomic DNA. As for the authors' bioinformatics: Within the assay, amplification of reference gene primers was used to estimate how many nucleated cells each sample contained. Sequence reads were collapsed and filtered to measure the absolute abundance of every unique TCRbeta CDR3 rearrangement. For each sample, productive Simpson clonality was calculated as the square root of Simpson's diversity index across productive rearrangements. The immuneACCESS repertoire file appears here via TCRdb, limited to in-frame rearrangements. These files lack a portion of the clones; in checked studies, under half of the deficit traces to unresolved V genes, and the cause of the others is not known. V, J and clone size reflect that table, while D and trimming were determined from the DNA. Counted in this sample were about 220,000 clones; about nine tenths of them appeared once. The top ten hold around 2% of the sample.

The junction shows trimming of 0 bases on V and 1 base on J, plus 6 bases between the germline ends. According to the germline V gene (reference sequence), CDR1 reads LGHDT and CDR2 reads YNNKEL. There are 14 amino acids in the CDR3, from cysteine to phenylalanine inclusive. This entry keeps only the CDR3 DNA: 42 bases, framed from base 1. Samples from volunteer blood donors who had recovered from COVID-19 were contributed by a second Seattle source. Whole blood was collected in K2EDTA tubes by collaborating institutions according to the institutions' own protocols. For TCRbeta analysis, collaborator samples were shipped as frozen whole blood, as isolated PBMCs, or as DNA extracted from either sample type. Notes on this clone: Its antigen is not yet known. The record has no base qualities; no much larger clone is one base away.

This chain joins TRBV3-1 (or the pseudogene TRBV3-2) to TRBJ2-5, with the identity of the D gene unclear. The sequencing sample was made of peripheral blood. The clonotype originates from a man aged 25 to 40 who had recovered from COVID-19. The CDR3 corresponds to CASSQDTVQETQYF. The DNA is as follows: TGTGCCAGCAGCCAAGATACGGTCCAAGAGACCCAGTACTTC.